Each of the 17 T cell receptor beta chains below was sequenced from the same sample in a study of T-cell reconstitution after alpha-beta-depleted transplantation in children. The TCRbeta library was prepared with unique molecular identifiers. MiXCR was run by TCRdb on the PCR reads, yielding one entry per CDR3 protein. The sample lists 440,000 or so distinct CDR3 sequences, 43% seen once, with approximately 30% in the top ten. Material: PBMCs, obtained before TCRalphabeta/CD19-depleted stem cell transplant. These receptor sequences come from a girl aged 2 to 10 with aplastic anemia, due to receive a stem cell transplant.

This rearrangement joins TRBV6-1 to TRBJ1-5, with D possibly matching TRBD1 (5 bases). V was pared by 1 base and J by 0 bases, with 13 bases between. The germline V gene encodes CDR1 MNHNS and CDR2 SASEGT. This CDR3 spans 17 amino acids. CDR3 residues: CASSEGTTVYSNQPQHF. CDR3 coding DNA: TGTGCCAGCAGTGAAGGAACGACAGTCTATAGCAATCAGCCCCAGCATTTT.

The chain combines TRBV9 with TRBJ2-7; the match to TRBD2 covers 10 bases. Per the germline V gene, CDR1 is SGDLS and CDR2 is YYNGEE. The CDR3 is 15 residues long. V trimming: 3 bases; J trimming: 7 bases; junction bases outside the gene matches: 10. The CDR3 here is CASSENLAGAGEQYF. The CDR3 nucleotides read TGTGCCAGCAGCGAGAACCTAGCGGGGGCTGGAGAGCAGTACTTC.

This clonotype came up many times. The V call is TRBV6-5, the J call TRBJ1-5; D unclear. There are 13 residues in the CDR3. V shed 0 bases and J shed 7 bases, with 7 bases lying between them. The germline CDR1 and CDR2 sequences are MNHEY and SVGAGI. The CDR3 sequence: CASSYSSRQPQHF. In DNA form, the CDR3 reads TGTGCCAGCAGTTACTCTTCTCGGCAGCCCCAGCATTTT.

The chain recombines TRBV20-1 with TRBJ2-1; D perhaps matches TRBD2 (5 bases). Germline assignment: CDR1 DFQATT and CDR2 SNEGSKA (reference sequence). V was trimmed by 2 bases and J by 6 bases, leaving 17 bases between them. This CDR3 comprises 15 residues. CDR3 DNA sequence: TGCAGTGCTAGAAAGAGCGGCCGCGAGGGCAATGAGCAGTTCTTC. Protein sequence: CSARKSGREGNEQFF.

V and J are TRBV2 and TRBJ2-1; 14 positions match TRBD2. The CDR3 runs 17 residues. Trimming at V came to 6 bases and at J to 7 bases, leaving 11 bases not matched to a gene. From germline, CDR1 is SNHLY and CDR2 FYNNEI. The CDR3 bases are TGTGCCAGCAGGGAGACTAGCGGGAGGGCCACGGGGAATGAGCAGTTCTTC. Amino acids: CASRETSGRATGNEQFF. The full variable domain, completed using reference TRBV2 and TRBJ2-1, is EPEVTQTPSHQVTQMGQEVILRCVPISNHLYFYWYRQILGQKVEFLVSFYNNEISEKSEIFDDQFSVERPDGSNFTLKIRSTKLEDSAMYFCASRETSGRATGNEQFFGPGTRLTVL.

The table lists this clonotype with a few counts. V is TRBV5-1 and J is TRBJ2-7; 8 nucleotides match TRBD2. Germline values: CDR1 SGHRS, CDR2 YFSETQ. The CDR3 is 14 residues long. The V gene end was trimmed by 0 bases and the J gene end by 3 bases; junction bases not matched to a gene: 2. CDR3 loop: CASSLEAGGYEQYF. CDR3 coding DNA: TGCGCCAGCAGCTTGGAGGCGGGGGGCTACGAGCAGTACTTC.

This clonotype came up once. V usage is TRBV29-1 and J usage is TRBJ2-5, with 8 bases that match TRBD1. The CDR3 is made up of 13 amino acids. Germline V gene sequence: CDR1 SQVTM, CDR2 ANQGSEA. After removal of 2 bases from V and 4 bases from J, the junction contained 3 bases not matched to a gene. CDR3 sequence: CSVEPGGRETQYF. CDR3 nucleotides: TGCAGCGTTGAACCAGGGGGCAGAGAGACCCAGTACTTC.

CDR3 nucleotides: TGCAGTGCTAGGGGCAGGAGCTCCTATAATTCACCCCTCCACTTT. Protein: CSARGRSSYNSPLHF. The rearrangement uses TRBV20-1 and TRBJ1-6; D not certain. The CDR3 sequence is 15 residues long. The V end was cut by 3 bases, the J end by 0 bases, with 9 bases between. Looked up from germline, CDR1 is DFQATT and CDR2 is SNEGSKA (reference sequence).

This clonotype was counted only a few times. The V call is TRBV25-1, the J call TRBJ1-5, with 7 positions matching TRBD1. The trim removed 4 bases at V and 4 bases at J, leaving 4 bases unmatched. Germline V gene data show CDR1 as MGHDK and CDR2 as SYGVNS. The CDR3 is 14 residues long. CDR3 residues: CASSGAGGNQPQHF. For the CDR3, the DNA is TGTGCCAGCAGTGGGGCAGGGGGAAATCAGCCCCAGCATTTT.

This clonotype was detected ten times or more. The V gene is TRBV5-6, the J gene TRBJ2-7; tentative D call: TRBD1 (6 bases). The CDR3 length is 12 residues. Germline CDR1 SGHDT, CDR2 YYEEEE. Trimming left V 4 bases short and J 6 bases short, with 11 bases between. DNA of the CDR3: TGTGCCAGCAGCCCGGCCAGGGGCGAGCAGTACTTC. Translating gives CASSPARGEQYF.

The J gene is TRBJ2-2, the V gene TRBV12-3 or TRBV12-4; D is possibly TRBD1 (5 bases). The germline V and J ends were trimmed by 6 bases and 0 bases, with 17 bases remaining between them. The CDR3 totals 17 residues. CDR3 sequence (DNA): TGTGCCAGCAGCAATACCTGGGGCGCGACGAACACCGGGGAGCTGTTTTTT. Protein product: CASSNTWGATNTGELFF.

The CDR3 spells CASSGQGLAGATDTQYF. The CDR3 DNA reads as TGTGCCAGTTCGGGACAGGGCCTAGCGGGAGCCACAGATACGCAGTATTTT. The chain combines TRBV4-2 with TRBJ2-3; tentative D call: TRBD2 (10 bases). CDR1 is LGHNA, CDR2 YNFKEQ, per germline. The CDR3 is 17 amino acids. V was shortened by 9 bases and J by 2 bases, with 24 bases between the two germline ends.

This clonotype was detected a few times. This rearrangement joins TRBV20-1 to TRBJ2-5; TRBD2 aligns across 9 bases. The germline gives CDR1 DFQATT, CDR2 SNEGSKA (reference sequence). After removal of 0 bases from V and 5 bases from J, the junction contained 10 bases not matched to a gene. The CDR3 totals 16 residues. The CDR3 sequence is CSARDPSSGDLETQYF. The CDR3 DNA follows: TGCAGTGCTAGAGATCCCTCTAGCGGGGACCTTGAGACCCAGTACTTC.

The V and J genes are TRBV5-1 and TRBJ2-1; 7 bases match TRBD2. This CDR3 region has 16 residues. Germline trimming cut 0 bases from V and 6 bases from J; bases unmatched to any gene: 9. CDR1 is SGHRS, CDR2 YFSETQ, per germline. CDR3 in amino acids: CASSLGPGLVGNEQFF. The CDR3 coding sequence is TGCGCCAGCAGCTTGGGCCCTGGACTAGTTGGCAATGAGCAGTTCTTC.

This clonotype was recorded at least ten times. The CDR3 is CASSLLPTGTDTQYF. The CDR3 region has the DNA TGTGCCAGCAGCTTACTCCCTACGGGCACAGATACGCAGTATTTT. The rearrangement uses TRBV7-3 and TRBJ2-3; D not resolved. The CDR3 runs to 15 residues. Deletions cut 2 bases from V and 1 base from J, with 10 bases between. Germline CDR1 is SGHTA and CDR2 is FQGTGA.

The chain combines TRBV6-5 with TRBJ2-5; D possibly corresponds to TRBD2 (5 bases). Germline V gene lookup returns CDR1 MNHEY and CDR2 SVGAGI. This CDR3 comprises 16 residues. The V end was cut by 0 bases, the J end by 1 base, with 12 bases between. CDR3 protein: CASSYSVEGFQETQYF. DNA for the CDR3: TGTGCCAGCAGTTACTCGGTTGAGGGTTTCCAAGAGACCCAGTACTTC.

The chain has TRBV29-1 and TRBJ2-3, with a tentative D call TRBD1 (5 bases). Germline-derived CDR1 and CDR2 are SQVTM and ANQGSEA. This CDR3 has 14 residues. V lost 2 bases and J lost 4, with 13 bases in between. The CDR3 loop reads CSVETGPHPDTQYF. The CDR3 bases are TGCAGCGTTGAAACAGGTCCTCACCCAGATACGCAGTATTTT.